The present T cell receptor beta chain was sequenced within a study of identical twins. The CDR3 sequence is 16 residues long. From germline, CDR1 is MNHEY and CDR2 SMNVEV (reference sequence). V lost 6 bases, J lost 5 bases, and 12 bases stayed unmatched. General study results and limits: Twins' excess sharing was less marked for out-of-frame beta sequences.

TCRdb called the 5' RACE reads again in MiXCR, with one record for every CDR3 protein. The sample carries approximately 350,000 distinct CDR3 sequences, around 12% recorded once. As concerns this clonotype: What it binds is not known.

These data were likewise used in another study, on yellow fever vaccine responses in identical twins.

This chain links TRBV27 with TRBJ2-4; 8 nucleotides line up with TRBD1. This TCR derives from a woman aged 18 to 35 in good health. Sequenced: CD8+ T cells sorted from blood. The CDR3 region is CASRIRAGGGQNIQYF. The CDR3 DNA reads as TGTGCCAGCAGAATTCGGGCAGGGGGCGGCCAAAACATTCAGTACTTC.